This TCR beta chain is drawn from a study of blood T cell repertoires in COVID-19. Study background: Samples representing acute and convalescent COVID-19 were sourced from the United States, Italy and Spain. In each case, the material was cDNA or gDNA derived from T cells, B-cell-depleted T cells, or PBMCs.

Original data processing: Amplifying reference gene primers gave estimates of nucleated cell counts. The method was immunoSEQ multiplex PCR; TCRdb's version includes in-frame clones alone and lacks a portion of them. Clone size and the V and J calls come from that table; the DNA yielded D and trimming. This table has roughly 21,000 clones, roughly 90% appearing once. Germline-derived CDR1 and CDR2 are SGHRS and YFSETQ. V gave up 0 bases and J gave up 1 base, with 8 bases separating them. The length of the CDR3 is 15 residues. This chain joins TRBV5-1 and TRBJ2-1, with D unclear. The specimen was peripheral blood. This TCR was sampled from a man aged 70-80 years with active COVID-19. CDR3 bases: TGCGCCAGCAGCTTGGAAGCAGGTTCCTACAATGAGCAGTTCTTC. Protein sequence: CASSLEAGSYNEQFF.